The clone carrying this T cell receptor beta chain was observed a handful of times. Its antigen is still unknown. Findings of the study overall: Tumor Treg TCRs overlapped most with tumor naive CD4+ cells. Tumor memory CD4+ T cell TCR gene usage was found to cluster with blood and lymph node memory CD4+ cells and with lymph node naive CD4+ cells.

Constant-region reverse primers amplified full-length variable regions, followed by semi-nested Nested Universal Primer A PCR. One entry per CDR3 protein results from TCRdb running MiXCR on the 5' RACE reads. The sample yields tens of thousands of distinct CDR3 sequences, approximately 17% seen once. CD25-based Treg depletion was applied to purified naive CD4+ T cells. CDR1 SGDLS and CDR2 YYNGEE come from the germline V gene. The CDR3 length is 15 residues. With 1 base removed from V and 1 base from J, the gap between germline ends came to 8 bases. This chain joins TRBV9 and TRBJ2-2; unclear D gene. This receptor was obtained from a female donor with breast cancer. The sequenced material came from naive CD4+ T cells sorted from blood. Subset specified: naive CD4+ T cells, CD4+CD45RA+CD25-. Here the CDR3 reads CASSVSPGNTGELFF. The DNA of the CDR3 is TGTGCCAGCAGCGTAAGCCCAGGGAACACCGGGGAGCTGTTTTTT.